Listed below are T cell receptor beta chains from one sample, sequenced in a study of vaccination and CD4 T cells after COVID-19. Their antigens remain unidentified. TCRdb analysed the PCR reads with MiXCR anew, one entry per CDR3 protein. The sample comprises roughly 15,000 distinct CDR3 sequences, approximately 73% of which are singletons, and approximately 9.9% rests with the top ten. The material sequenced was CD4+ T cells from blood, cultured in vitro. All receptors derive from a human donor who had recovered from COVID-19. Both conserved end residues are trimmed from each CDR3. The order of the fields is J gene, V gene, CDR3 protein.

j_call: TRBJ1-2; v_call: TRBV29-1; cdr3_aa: SVALVGRTNYGYT
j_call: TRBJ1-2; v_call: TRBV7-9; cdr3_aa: ASSLAAGNYGYT
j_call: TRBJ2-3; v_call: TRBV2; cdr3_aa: ASSSRERDTQY
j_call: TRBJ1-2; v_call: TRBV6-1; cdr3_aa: ATKGIAGYGYT
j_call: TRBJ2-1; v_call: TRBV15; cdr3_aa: ATSRDRGDPYNEQF
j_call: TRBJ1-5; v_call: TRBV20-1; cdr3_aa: SASKDAGGNQPQH
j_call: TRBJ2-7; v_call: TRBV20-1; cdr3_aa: SARDRGAGYEQY
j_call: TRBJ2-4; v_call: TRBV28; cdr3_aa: ASSTSGVNIQY
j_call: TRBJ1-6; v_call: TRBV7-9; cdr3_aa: ASSWGGRDSPLH
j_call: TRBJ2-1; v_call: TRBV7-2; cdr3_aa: ASSLLIGAISNEQF
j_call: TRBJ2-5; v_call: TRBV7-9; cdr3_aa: ASSLGGTGPQETQY
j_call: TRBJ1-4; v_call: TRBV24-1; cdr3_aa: ATSSTGVEKLF
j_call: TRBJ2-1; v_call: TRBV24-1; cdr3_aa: ATRRTSGTNEQF
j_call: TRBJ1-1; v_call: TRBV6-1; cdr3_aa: ASIRPPGGTEAF
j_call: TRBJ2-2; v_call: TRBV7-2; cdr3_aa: ASSFYSGELF
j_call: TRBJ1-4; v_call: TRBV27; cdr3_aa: ASSWRKPTNEKLF
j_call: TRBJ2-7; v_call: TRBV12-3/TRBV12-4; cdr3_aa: ASSLRVIEQY
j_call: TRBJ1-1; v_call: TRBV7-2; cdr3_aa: ASSSDTDTEAF
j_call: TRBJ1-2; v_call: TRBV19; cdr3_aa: ASRPRQGYGYT
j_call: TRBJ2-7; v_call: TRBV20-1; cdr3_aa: SASPGQIYEQY
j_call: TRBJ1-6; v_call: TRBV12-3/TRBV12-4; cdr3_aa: ASKSPSGSYNSPLH
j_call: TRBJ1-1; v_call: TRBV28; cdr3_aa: ASSPPFENTEAF
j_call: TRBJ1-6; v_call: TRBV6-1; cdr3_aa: ASSRTGPNSPLH
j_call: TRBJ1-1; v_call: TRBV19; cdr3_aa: ASSIGQTLNTEAF
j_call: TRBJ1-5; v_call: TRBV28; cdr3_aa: ASSWAVVGMTQH
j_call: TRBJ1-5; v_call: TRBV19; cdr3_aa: ASTTRALGGQPQH
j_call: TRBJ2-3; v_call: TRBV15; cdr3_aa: ATSRFPFDTQY
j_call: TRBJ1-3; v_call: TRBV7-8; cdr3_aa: ASSITGTGINTIY
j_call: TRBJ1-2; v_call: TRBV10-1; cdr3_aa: ASRSRVGGYT
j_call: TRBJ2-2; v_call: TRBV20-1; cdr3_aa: SASTGFNTGELF
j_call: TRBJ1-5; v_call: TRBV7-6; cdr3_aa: ASSLDEGNQPQH
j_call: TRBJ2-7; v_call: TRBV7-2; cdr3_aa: ASSLRGTVSNYEQY
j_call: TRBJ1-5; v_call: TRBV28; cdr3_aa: ASRGSQPQH
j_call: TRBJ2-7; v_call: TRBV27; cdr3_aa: ASSPLGLAGGTEQY
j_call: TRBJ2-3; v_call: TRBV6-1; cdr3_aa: ASSVTLTISTDTQY
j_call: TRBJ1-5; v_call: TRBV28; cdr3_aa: ASSLGGFTQPQH
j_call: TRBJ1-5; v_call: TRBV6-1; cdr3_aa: ASSVPGQPQH
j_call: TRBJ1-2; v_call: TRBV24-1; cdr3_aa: ATSDRERLGSGTGIGYT
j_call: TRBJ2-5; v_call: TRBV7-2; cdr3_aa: ASSLAGPQETQY
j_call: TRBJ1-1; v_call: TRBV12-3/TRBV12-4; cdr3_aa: ASGGGTEAF
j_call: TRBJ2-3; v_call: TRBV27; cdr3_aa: ASSFLAGGADTQY
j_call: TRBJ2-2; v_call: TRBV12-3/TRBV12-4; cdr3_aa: ASRTGTSGPTGELF
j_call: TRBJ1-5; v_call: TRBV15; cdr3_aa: ATSRGTGGWGNQPQH
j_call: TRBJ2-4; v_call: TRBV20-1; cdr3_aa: SARALIGVKNIQY
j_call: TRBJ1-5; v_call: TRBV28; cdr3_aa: ASCWGGQGWVNQPQH
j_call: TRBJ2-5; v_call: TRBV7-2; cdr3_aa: ASSFQNRGLQETQY
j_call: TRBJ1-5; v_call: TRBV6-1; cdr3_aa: ASSGPPPNQPQH
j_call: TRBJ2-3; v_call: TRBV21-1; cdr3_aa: ASSRPRLAGGTDTQY
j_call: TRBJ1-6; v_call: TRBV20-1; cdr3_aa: SASLGTGVNSPLH
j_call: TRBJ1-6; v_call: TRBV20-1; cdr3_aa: SAPTTYNSPLH
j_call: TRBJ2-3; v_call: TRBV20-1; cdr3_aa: SAAIGLAGDPDTQY
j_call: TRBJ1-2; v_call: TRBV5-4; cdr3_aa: ASSLDNSDYGYT
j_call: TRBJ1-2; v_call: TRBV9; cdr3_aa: ASSVGGGAYGYT